The T cell receptor (beta chain) described here comes from a study of T-cell memory formation after mild COVID-19. Study-wide findings and caveats: The CD4+ clones that contracted clustered mainly within CM and EM, and the CD8+ clones concentrated in EMRA.

In its sample, this clonotype was seen a few times. What it binds is unknown. The TCR alpha and TCR beta cDNA libraries, bearing sample barcodes and UMIs, were generated by 5'RACE using constant-segment primers. TCRdb used MiXCR to reprocess the 5' RACE reads, holding one entry per CDR3 protein. The profile shows around 310,000 distinct CDR3 sequences, 20% of them singletons. The sequenced sample consisted of PBMCs or a T cell subset sorted from them (not recorded which). This sequence was found in a man aged 18 to 30 who had mild COVID-19 (a few samples of this study predate the infection). Cell type and time point are not known.

The CDR3 region has the DNA TGTGCCAGCAGGCAGGCCTCAAACTATGGCTACACCTTC. It encodes CASRQASNYGYTF. The chain joins TRBV6-2 or TRBV6-3 to TRBJ1-2; D gene uncertain. V lost 6 bases, J lost 2 bases, and 10 bases lay in between. The CDR3 runs 13 residues. CDR1 is MNHEY, CDR2 SVGEGT, per germline.